This TCR beta chain was identified in a study of shared clonotypes between healthy human individuals (dated by TCRdb to 2018 to 2021). Background for the entire study: A couple of women and a few men aged 18 to 49 years were included in the cohort. Per donor, three plates each were used for CD4 naive and CD4 memory, two for CD8 naive, and one for CD8 memory. Blood TCR repertoires of about five healthy adults were deeply sequenced to estimate repertoire size and the extent of clonotype sharing between individuals. Different laboratories and diverse techniques were used to prepare libraries and sequence TCR repertoires, to increase sequencing depth and limit assay-specific biases. Leukapheresis yielded between about 0.94 and 9 billion PBMCs per donor. Study-wide findings and limitations: Because the study included only a small number of donors, the genetic and exposure-history diversity represented was limited. Higher generation probabilities were observed for clonotypes shared by all four sorted-subset donors than for non-shared clonotypes. Approximately 5% of naive CD4, approximately 3.7% of naive CD8, around 2.3% of memory CD4, and about 0.4% of memory CD8 clonotypes were shared across several donors. Naive subsets generally had larger estimated clonotype richness than memory subsets did. Sampling was restricted to blood, and TCR repertoires in tissues likely differ from the TCR repertoires found in blood. Pairwise subsampling indicated that sequencing depth was expected to affect the degree of clonotype sharing among donors. Incomplete sequencing was indicated by rarefaction of sorted-subset datasets, despite the large sequencing depth.

Donors were healthy HIV-negative adults with no recently reported acute infections or vaccinations. All donors were Caucasian adults living in Nashville, Tennessee, USA. The CD8 memory samples were a combination of magnetically selected CD45RO+ cells and CCR7-negative CD45RA+ effector memory (TemRA) cells. After blood collection by leukapheresis, PBMCs were isolated using Ficoll-Histopaque density gradient centrifugation and then cryopreserved in the vapor phase of liquid nitrogen. Purity and quantity of every magnetically sorted T cell population were checked by analytical flow cytometry. Genomic DNA was isolated from each sorted fraction and quantified by UV absorbance on a Nanodrop 2000c. Using the deep immunoSEQ assay, TCR CDR3 regions were amplified from genomic DNA by multiplex PCR. Extracted genomic DNA from each cell subset was distributed evenly across all wells of several immunoSEQ 96-well plates, and each plate was treated as a replicate. For sorted subsets, each replicate PCR was loaded with approximately 0.2 ug genomic DNA, equivalent to 25,000 to 35,000 T cell genomes. Purified libraries were measured with a Qubit 3.0 fluorometer, size-checked on a Bioanalyzer 2100, and measured again with the KAPA Library Quantification kit. Every immunoSEQ 96-well plate was sequenced on a dedicated single-read 150-cycle Illumina NextSeq 550 flow cell. The paper's processing steps were these. Because the immunoSEQ output included only junctional sequences and no quality scores, the filtering could not be the same as the filtering used for full-length reads. Sequences were annotated with PyIR, a Python wrapper for IgBLAST v1.9, and V/J genes and CDR3 were assigned using IMGT germline references. Any read was removed if the V/J assignment was weak (E-value above 1e-6), the CDR3 was missing, or the read contained stop codons, out-of-frame junctions, or ambiguous translated residues. A V3J clonotype was defined by an identical inferred V gene, J gene, and CDR3 amino acid sequence. Percentage overlap between repertoires was computed as shared unique clonotypes divided by the size of the smaller repertoire. RTK rarefaction, the Chao1 estimator, and Recon v2.1 estimates of unobserved clonotypes were used to assess repertoire richness. Generation probabilities for all TCRbeta clonotypes obtained by the gDNA method from a handful of donors were computed using OLGA. In its TCRdb copy, this immuneACCESS table keeps in-frame sequences only and misses some clones. Where compared with another copy, unresolved V genes explain less than half of these, and the others have no known cause. Clone size and the V and J calls come from that table; the DNA yielded D and trimming. Counted in this sample were around 320,000 clones; roughly 84% of them appeared once. Jointly, the top ten make up 15% to 20% of the sample.

Comments on this clone: Its antigen is still unknown. No quality values exist for individual bases; no much larger clone is one base distant. In the same sample, other DNA sequences code for this CDR3.

CDR1 and CDR2, looked up from the germline V gene, are SGHRS and YFSETQ. The junction carries 5 bases between V and J, which are trimmed by 0 bases and 1 base respectively. Measured from the cysteine to the phenylalanine, the CDR3 is 14 residues long. CDR3 DNA only is kept here, 42 bases in frame from base 1. The TCR comes from a man between 18 and 35 years old in good health. Recombination joined TRBV5-1 with TRBJ1-3; TRBD1 is perhaps the D gene, given 5 matching bases. The sequenced sample consisted of memory CD8+ T cells sorted from blood. Interpreted using the paper, the cell subset or site label stands for: CD45RO+ cells pooled with CCR7-negative TemRA cells. The CDR3 region has the sequence CASSLEGSGNTIYF. The DNA sequence follows: TGCGCCAGCAGCTTGGAGGGGTCTGGAAACACCATATATTTT.